The entry below describes one T cell receptor (beta chain). The table lists this clonotype with a few counts. What this receptor recognizes is not known. Within one base of it there is no much larger clone, and no base qualities were kept. Reading the germline V gene gives CDR1 MGHDK and CDR2 SYGVNS. V ends up 5 bases short and J 2 bases short, with an unmatched junction base count of 9. There are 17 amino acids in the CDR3, from cysteine to phenylalanine inclusive. Just the 51-base CDR3 DNA is kept, in frame starting at base 1. This sample stems from a study of T-cell reconstitution after alpha-beta-depleted transplantation in children (dated by TCRdb to the mid-2010s). The study in broad terms: The study quantitatively tracked T-cell immune reconstitution after TCRalphabeta/CD19-depleted allogeneic hematopoietic cell transplantation in children using TCR repertoire profiling. Findings and caveats that apply to the study as a whole: Over the following months the frequencies of hyperexpanded clones went down, and after one year T-cell counts and TCRbeta diversity were mostly credited to newly produced T cells. In some patients, high TCRbeta diversity at day 60 was attributed to recipient T cells and intrathymic progenitors that had survived conditioning. Apparently early alphabetaT-cell count recovery about two months after transplant reportedly relied on only several hundred rapidly expanded clones derived from non-depleted graft cells.

The sample's treatment or condition, from its label and the paper: allogeneic hematopoietic cell transplantation with graft depleted of TCRalphabeta T cells and CD19 B cells. The children who served as transplant recipients had been given grafts of TCRalphabeta/CD19-depleted allogeneic hematopoietic cells. Library creation used PCR. Reads for this sample came from an Illumina HiSeq 2500. Molecular barcoding was employed in the preparation of TCR libraries, with unique molecular identifiers being used to normalize TCRbeta repertoire quantification. TCRdb reanalyzed the raw reads on its own, using fastp at Q25 for trimming and MiXCR for clone calling, and kept in-frame beta chains. Each CDR3 protein appears once, grouped with its most common genes and DNA. In this sample the table shows about 200,000 distinct CDR3 sequences, about 7% of which occur a single time. 4.5% to 6.5% of the sample is held by the ten biggest clonotypes.

The input for sequencing was PBMCs, taken before TCRalphabeta/CD19-depleted stem cell transplant. Recombination joined TRBV25-1 with TRBJ2-3; 11 bases in the junction line up with TRBD1. The sequence derives from a boy between 2 and 10 years old with acute lymphoblastic leukemia, due to receive a stem cell transplant. Here the CDR3 is given as CASSSAPGQGDTDTQYF. The DNA sequence is as follows: TGTGCCAGCAGTTCAGCTCCGGGACAGGGGGACACAGATACGCAGTATTTT.